The rows below give T cell receptor beta chains drawn from one sample of a study of T cell responses to AZD1222 COVID-19 vaccine. The table came from immunoSEQ multiplex PCR; TCRdb's copy has only in-frame clones and leaves some out. The top ten hold 1.5% of the sample, which has about 150,000 clones, roughly 90% seen once. The sample consisted of peripheral blood, taken 28 days after the second AZD1222 dose. Receptor source: an adult who received the AZD1222 COVID-19 vaccine. CDR3s include the opening cysteine and the closing phenylalanine or tryptophan. D genes are given only for firm matches. Expanded clones get a size class; other rows say once, few or many, or leave the size out.

size: NA
J: TRBJ1-1
D: NA
V: TRBV7-9
DNA: TGTGCCAGCAGCCTAGACTGGGGGACTGAAGCTTTCTTT
CDR3: CASSLDWGTEAFF

size: NA
J: TRBJ2-6
D: NA
V: TRBV13
DNA: TGTGCCAGCAGCTTAGGCCGGACTTCTGGGGCCAACGTCCTGACTTTC
CDR3: CASSLGRTSGANVLTF

size: NA
J: TRBJ2-3
D: NA
V: TRBV28
DNA: TGTGCCAGCAGTTCCCCTTCAGATACGCAGTATTTT
CDR3: CASSSPSDTQYF

size: NA
J: TRBJ2-3
D: TRBD1
V: TRBV6-5
DNA: TGTGCCAGCAGTTTCGGACAGGGTGGGGCTCGCGGGCAGTATTTT
CDR3: CASSFGQGGARGQYF

size: NA
J: TRBJ2-6
D: NA
V: TRBV3-1/TRBV3-2
DNA: TGTGCCAGCAGACCTACACACTCTGGGGCCAACGTCCTGACTTTC
CDR3: CASRPTHSGANVLTF

size: NA
J: TRBJ1-6
D: NA
V: TRBV25-1
DNA: TGTGCCAGCAGTGAGGATCCCATGAGCTCCTATAATTCACCCCTCCACTTT
CDR3: CASSEDPMSSYNSPLHF

size: NA
J: TRBJ2-1
D: TRBD2
V: TRBV7-8
DNA: TGTGCCAGCAGCTTAGGCGGGAGGACTAATGAGCAGTTCTTC
CDR3: CASSLGGRTNEQFF

size: NA
J: TRBJ2-5
D: TRBD1
V: TRBV19
DNA: TGTGCCAGCAACACCGGCACGACAGGGTGGTCGGAGACCCAGTACTTC
CDR3: CASNTGTTGWSETQYF

size: NA
J: TRBJ1-4
D: NA
V: TRBV5-5
DNA: TGTGCCAGCAGCTTGGCGGACATTGAAAAACTGTTTTTT
CDR3: CASSLADIEKLFF

size: NA
J: TRBJ1-1
D: NA
V: TRBV11-2
DNA: TGTGCCAGCAGCTTAGGACAGAAGAACACTGAAGCTTTCTTT
CDR3: CASSLGQKNTEAFF

size: NA
J: TRBJ2-1
D: TRBD2
V: TRBV2
DNA: TGTGCCAGCAGTTCTCTAGCGGGAGGAATAAATGAGCAGTTCTTC
CDR3: CASSSLAGGINEQFF

size: once
J: TRBJ1-5
D: NA
V: TRBV19
DNA: TGTGCCAGTAGTTTGCGACCCGGGACCCTTTTATATAGCAATCAGCCCCAGCATTTT
CDR3: CASSLRPGTLLYSNQPQHF

size: NA
J: TRBJ1-5
D: NA
V: TRBV19
DNA: TGTGCCAGTAGTATTGACAGAGCTTATAGCAATCAGCCCCAGCATTTT
CDR3: CASSIDRAYSNQPQHF

size: NA
J: TRBJ1-1
D: TRBD1
V: TRBV5-1
DNA: TGCGCCAGCAGCTCTACAGGGGCGAGGGACACTGAAGCTTTCTTT
CDR3: CASSSTGARDTEAFF

size: NA
J: TRBJ2-1
D: TRBD2
V: TRBV5-6
DNA: TGTGCCAGCAGGGCGCGGGAGGCCCTCTCCTACAATGAGCAGTTCTTC
CDR3: CASRAREALSYNEQFF

size: NA
J: TRBJ2-3
D: TRBD2
V: TRBV5-1
DNA: TGCGCCAGCAGCCACGTCGTCCCGGGACTAGCGGGGGGGCCCGGAGATACGCAGTATTTT
CDR3: CASSHVVPGLAGGPGDTQYF

size: NA
J: TRBJ1-1
D: TRBD1
V: TRBV7-8
DNA: TGTGCCAGCAGCTTAGATCGGACAGGGACGAGCACTGAAGCTTTCTTT
CDR3: CASSLDRTGTSTEAFF

size: NA
J: TRBJ2-3
D: NA
V: TRBV4-1
DNA: TGCGCCAGCAGCCAACCCCTAGGGGGCGGGGTCGATTTAGGTACGCAGTATTTT
CDR3: CASSQPLGGGVDLGTQYF

size: NA
J: TRBJ1-4
D: TRBD1
V: TRBV7-9
DNA: TGTGCCAGCAGCACCACAGGGGGCGACGAAAAACTGTTTTTT
CDR3: CASSTTGGDEKLFF

size: NA
J: TRBJ2-5
D: TRBD1
V: TRBV27
DNA: TGTGCCAGCAGGGGGACAGGGACAGAGACCCAGTACTTC
CDR3: CASRGTGTETQYF

size: once
J: TRBJ1-2
D: NA
V: TRBV14
DNA: TGTGCCAGCAGCCTCATCGGGGGGAAGGATGGCTACACCTTC
CDR3: CASSLIGGKDGYTF

size: NA
J: TRBJ2-7
D: NA
V: TRBV30
DNA: TGTGCCTGGAAGGCAGCACCCTACGAGCAGTACTTC
CDR3: CAWKAAPYEQYF

size: once
J: TRBJ1-2
D: TRBD1
V: TRBV19
DNA: TGTGCCAGTAGTATAGCATCCGGGACAGGGGAGTATGGCTACACCTTC
CDR3: CASSIASGTGEYGYTF

size: once
J: TRBJ1-3
D: TRBD1
V: TRBV15
DNA: TGTGCCACCAGCTTCACAGGGGACGACTCTGGAAACACCATATATTTT
CDR3: CATSFTGDDSGNTIYF

size: once
J: TRBJ2-7
D: TRBD1
V: TRBV28
DNA: TGTGCCAGCACCGGAGCAGGACAGGGATTCTACGAGCAGTACTTC
CDR3: CASTGAGQGFYEQYF

size: NA
J: TRBJ2-2
D: TRBD2
V: TRBV5-1
DNA: TGCGCCAGCACCTTGGGACTAGCGGGACCCTTCAAAAAGGGGGTCAACACCGGGGAGCTGTTTTTT
CDR3: CASTLGLAGPFKKGVNTGELFF

size: NA
J: TRBJ1-1
D: NA
V: TRBV6-1
DNA: TGTGCCAGCAGTGTCCGGGACCGCCTCCCGAACACTGAAGCTTTCTTT
CDR3: CASSVRDRLPNTEAFF

size: NA
J: TRBJ2-7
D: NA
V: TRBV6-5
DNA: TGTGCCAGCAGTTTTTATCTTGGAAACTCCTACGAGCAGTACTTC
CDR3: CASSFYLGNSYEQYF

size: once
J: TRBJ2-3
D: TRBD2
V: TRBV7-8
DNA: TGTGCCAGCAGCTTAGATGTGGGGGACTACACAGATACGCAGTATTTT
CDR3: CASSLDVGDYTDTQYF

size: NA
J: TRBJ2-7
D: NA
V: TRBV7-3
DNA: TGTGCCAGCAGCTTATCACGGGGGCGCGAGCAGTACTTC
CDR3: CASSLSRGREQYF

size: NA
J: TRBJ2-1
D: TRBD2
V: TRBV6-1
DNA: TGTGCCAGCAGTGAGGGACTAGCGGGGGGGCAGTTCTTC
CDR3: CASSEGLAGGQFF

size: once
J: TRBJ1-1
D: NA
V: TRBV2
DNA: TGTGCCAGCTGCCATGAGAACACTGAAGCTTTCTTT
CDR3: CASCHENTEAFF

size: NA
J: TRBJ2-7
D: TRBD2
V: TRBV15
DNA: TGTGCCACCAGGAGGGAGGGCGGGCAATCCTACGAGCAGTACTTC
CDR3: CATRREGGQSYEQYF

size: NA
J: TRBJ2-1
D: NA
V: TRBV7-8
DNA: TGTGCCAGCAGCCCGGCTACGGTCAATGAGCAGTTCTTC
CDR3: CASSPATVNEQFF

size: NA
J: TRBJ2-3
D: NA
V: TRBV13
DNA: TGTGCCAGCAGCCCGTACGGGGTGGGTTTCACAGATACGCAGTATTTT
CDR3: CASSPYGVGFTDTQYF

size: NA
J: TRBJ1-2
D: NA
V: TRBV30
DNA: TGTGCCTGGAATCGGGCCTATGGCTACACCTTC
CDR3: CAWNRAYGYTF

size: NA
J: TRBJ2-7
D: TRBD1
V: TRBV5-5
DNA: TGTGCCAGCAGCGCAGCCGGGACAGGGACCTACGAGCAGTACTTC
CDR3: CASSAAGTGTYEQYF

size: NA
J: TRBJ2-1
D: NA
V: TRBV5-1
DNA: TGCGCCAGCAGCCTACACAATGAGCAGTTCTTC
CDR3: CASSLHNEQFF

size: NA
J: TRBJ2-3
D: TRBD2
V: TRBV3-1/TRBV3-2
DNA: TGTGCCAGCAGCCTCGACCCCGGGACTAGCATAGATACGCAGTATTTT
CDR3: CASSLDPGTSIDTQYF

size: NA
J: TRBJ2-5
D: NA
V: TRBV7-9
DNA: TGTGCCAGCAGCCTGACCGGGGGCGACGGAGAGACCCAGTACTTC
CDR3: CASSLTGGDGETQYF

size: NA
J: TRBJ1-2
D: NA
V: TRBV6-5
DNA: TGTGCCAGCAGTAGAACGTTACAGGGCTATGGCTACACCTTC
CDR3: CASSRTLQGYGYTF

size: NA
J: TRBJ2-7
D: TRBD1
V: TRBV27
DNA: TGTGCCAGCAGTTCCCCAGCAGGGGGCCCCTACGAGCAGTACTTC
CDR3: CASSSPAGGPYEQYF

size: NA
J: TRBJ1-1
D: NA
V: TRBV12-3/TRBV12-4
DNA: TGTGCCAGCAGTTTAGCCAGGTTCGACGAAGCTTTCTTT
CDR3: CASSLARFDEAFF

size: NA
J: TRBJ1-4
D: NA
V: TRBV6-5
DNA: TGTGCCAGCAGTTACAGGGGTAGGGGTGAAAAACTGTTTTTT
CDR3: CASSYRGRGEKLFF

size: NA
J: TRBJ2-2
D: TRBD1
V: TRBV27
DNA: TGTGCCAGCAGTCTCCGGACAGGGGGTACCGGGGAGCTGTTTTTT
CDR3: CASSLRTGGTGELFF

size: NA
J: TRBJ2-7
D: NA
V: TRBV9
DNA: TGTGCCAGCAGCGTAGATGCGTTTCGCGAGCAGTACTTC
CDR3: CASSVDAFREQYF